This T cell receptor beta chain was identified in a study of T cells after yellow fever vaccination. Study-level points and caveats: Weaker, the secondary response peaked sooner, at day 5 versus 15. Repertoires obtained by FACS sorting could include abundant clonotypes that entered as contaminants from the bulk population.

TCRdb reprocessed the 5' RACE reads via MiXCR and lists one record per CDR3 protein. The table includes 450,000 to 600,000 distinct CDR3 sequences, less than 20% detected once. Trimming took off 3 bases at V and 4 bases at J, with 15 bases between the two ends. This CDR3 contains 15 residues. Germline V lookup: CDR1 SGHAT, CDR2 FQNNGV. A word on this clonotype: The target antigen is unknown.

This TCR came from a man younger than 35 who received the YFV17D yellow fever vaccine. Source: PBMCs, taken less than 6 days after the first yellow fever vaccination. The V and J genes are TRBV11-2 and TRBJ1-1, with D perhaps TRBD1 (6 bases). The CDR3 DNA sequence: TGTGCCAGCAGCTTCGGGGGGCTCCCTTTCACTGAAGCTTTCTTT. Its protein product is CASSFGGLPFTEAFF.